This TCR beta chain was obtained from a study of Graves' ophthalmopathy and Graves' hyperthyroidism. Amplified material comprised TCR beta CDR3 regions derived from RNA transcripts. First-round RT-PCR employed HTBI primers, with a second-round multiplex PCR after it. From the multiplex PCR reads, TCRdb called clonotypes with MiXCR, one entry per CDR3 protein. Seen here are a few hundred thousand distinct CDR3 sequences, approximately 15% observed once, and the top ten hold roughly 7%. There are 12 residues in the CDR3. V gave up 10 bases and J gave up 1 base, with 11 bases separating them. From germline, CDR1 is MNHEY and CDR2 SVGAGI. There are many counts of this clonotype.

The sequence was obtained from a woman younger than 30 with stable Graves' hyperthyroidism. Material: peripheral blood. The V gene is TRBV6-5, the J gene TRBJ2-7; D is undetermined. CDR3 bases: TGTGCCACACTCGGAAATTCCTACGAGCAGTACTTC. The encoded protein is CATLGNSYEQYF.